This TCR beta chain was sequenced for a study of blood T cell repertoires in COVID-19. Profiling relied on immunoSEQ multiplex PCR, and the TCRdb table lists in-frame clones only, not all of them. Of 100,000 to 150,000 clones in the sample, about 85% were seen once. The sequence was obtained from a man older than 75 with active or convalescent COVID-19. Sequenced sample: peripheral blood.

CDR3 DNA sequence: TGTGCCAGCAGCTCGATCGGGGGATCCAACGGCTACACCTTC. Translation gives CASSSIGGSNGYTF. The chain joins TRBV5-6 to TRBJ1-2, with a tentative D call TRBD1 (5 bases). The CDR3 loop spans 14 amino acids. Looked up from germline, CDR1 is SGHDT and CDR2 is YYEEEE. V lost 3 bases and J 8 bases, leaving 17 bases between the germline ends. The full variable domain, its missing parts supplied by reference TRBV5-6 and TRBJ1-2, is DAGVTQSPTHLIKTRGQQVTLRCSPKSGHDTVSWYQQALGQGPQFIFQYYEEEERQRGNFPDRFSGHQFPNYSSELNVNALLLGDSALYLCASSSIGGSNGYTFGSGTRLTVV.